The rows below give T cell receptor beta chains drawn from one sample of a study of metastatic and nonmetastatic thyroid tumors. Using MiXCR, TCRdb reanalyzed the PCR reads. The sample lists some 15,000 clones, roughly 20% occurring once. Material for sequencing was adjacent normal tissue. Every receptor here comes from a female donor with papillary thyroid cancer or a benign thyroid nodule (not recorded which). Some clones in this sample may be carry-over from other donors' samples. Both conserved end residues are trimmed from each CDR3. Each record gives: J gene, V gene, CDR3 protein.

j_gene: TRBJ2-3; v_gene: TRBV2; CDR3aa: ASSETADGDTQY
j_gene: TRBJ2-3; v_gene: TRBV6-6; CDR3aa: ASSYGVIWAVSTDTQY
j_gene: TRBJ2-3; v_gene: TRBV10-3; CDR3aa: AIKGVTDTQY
j_gene: TRBJ1-6; v_gene: TRBV11-2; CDR3aa: ASSSPGGFSSYNSPLH
j_gene: TRBJ2-7; v_gene: TRBV6-6; CDR3aa: ASSYLTGGSSYEQY
j_gene: TRBJ2-7; v_gene: TRBV6-1; CDR3aa: ASSVTSGGTYEQY
j_gene: TRBJ2-1; v_gene: TRBV3-1; CDR3aa: ASSQDRSGSSSSYNEQF
j_gene: TRBJ2-5; v_gene: TRBV2; CDR3aa: ASSRDRERQETQY
j_gene: TRBJ2-4; v_gene: TRBV30; CDR3aa: AWTLGTSGTALGIQY
j_gene: TRBJ2-2; v_gene: TRBV4-2; CDR3aa: ASSQVTAGVGTGELF
j_gene: TRBJ2-7; v_gene: TRBV24-1; CDR3aa: ATSSPSGSCCEQY
j_gene: TRBJ2-6; v_gene: TRBV2; CDR3aa: ASSGFSGANVLT
j_gene: TRBJ2-3; v_gene: TRBV15; CDR3aa: DTRAPGGTDTQN
j_gene: TRBJ2-5; v_gene: TRBV5-1; CDR3aa: ASSLAGRGGETQY
j_gene: TRBJ1-6; v_gene: TRBV2; CDR3aa: ASSQTRGRSPLH
j_gene: TRBJ1-1; v_gene: TRBV2; CDR3aa: ASSEALKAF
j_gene: TRBJ1-1; v_gene: TRBV5-1; CDR3aa: ASRLETGTVNTEAF
j_gene: TRBJ2-1; v_gene: TRBV5-1; CDR3aa: ASSPDGGEQF
j_gene: TRBJ1-1; v_gene: TRBV5-1; CDR3aa: ASSPTGGNTEAF
j_gene: TRBJ1-5; v_gene: TRBV18; CDR3aa: ASSPRGVGGTYGQPQH
j_gene: TRBJ2-7; v_gene: TRBV5-1; CDR3aa: ASSSRGPSYEQY
j_gene: TRBJ2-5; v_gene: TRBV18; CDR3aa: ASSPLGSETQY
j_gene: TRBJ2-7; v_gene: TRBV12-3/TRBV12-4; CDR3aa: ASSAWTSGRARGEQY
j_gene: TRBJ2-2; v_gene: TRBV6-5; CDR3aa: ASSYSGPNTGELF
j_gene: TRBJ2-3; v_gene: TRBV11-2; CDR3aa: ASSPSGSSTDTQY
j_gene: TRBJ2-5; v_gene: TRBV20-1; CDR3aa: SASGLAGVLQETQY
j_gene: TRBJ2-1; v_gene: TRBV20-1; CDR3aa: SAIPGGRAYNEQF
j_gene: TRBJ2-6; v_gene: TRBV29-1; CDR3aa: SVDGDGANVLT
j_gene: TRBJ2-1; v_gene: TRBV9; CDR3aa: ASSVAPRGGYNEQF
j_gene: TRBJ1-1; v_gene: TRBV15; CDR3aa: AISRGGVAGPGVTEAF
j_gene: TRBJ2-7; v_gene: TRBV20-1; CDR3aa: SAYTGLTYEQY